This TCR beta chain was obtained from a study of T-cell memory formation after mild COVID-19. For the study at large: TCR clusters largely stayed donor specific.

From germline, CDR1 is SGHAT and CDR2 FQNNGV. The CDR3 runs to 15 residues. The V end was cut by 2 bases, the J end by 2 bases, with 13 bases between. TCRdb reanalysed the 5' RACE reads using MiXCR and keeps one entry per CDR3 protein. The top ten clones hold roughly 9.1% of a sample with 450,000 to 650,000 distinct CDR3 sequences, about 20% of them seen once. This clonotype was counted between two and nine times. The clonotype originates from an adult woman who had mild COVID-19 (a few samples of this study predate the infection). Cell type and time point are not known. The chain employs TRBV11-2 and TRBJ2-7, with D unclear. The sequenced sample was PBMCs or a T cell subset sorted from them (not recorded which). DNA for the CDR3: TGTGCCAGCAGCTTATGGAAAACTGATACCTACGAGCAGTACTTC. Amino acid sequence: CASSLWKTDTYEQYF.